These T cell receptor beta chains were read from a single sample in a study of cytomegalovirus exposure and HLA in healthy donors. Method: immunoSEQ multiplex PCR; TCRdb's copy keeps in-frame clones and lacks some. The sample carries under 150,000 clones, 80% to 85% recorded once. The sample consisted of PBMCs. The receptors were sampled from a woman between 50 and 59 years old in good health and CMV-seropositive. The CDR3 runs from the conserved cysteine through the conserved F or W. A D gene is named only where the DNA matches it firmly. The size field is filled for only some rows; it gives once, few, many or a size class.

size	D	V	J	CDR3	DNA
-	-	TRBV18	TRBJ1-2	CASSPSRQGHLPWGYTF	TGTGCCAGCTCACCCAGTCGTCAGGGCCACCTTCCTTGGGGCTACACCTTC
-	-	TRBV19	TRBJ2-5	CASSIADRGETQYF	TGTGCCAGTAGTATAGCGGACAGAGGGGAGACCCAGTACTTC
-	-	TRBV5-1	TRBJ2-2	CASSSHGPNTGELFF	TGCGCCAGCAGCTCCCATGGGCCGAACACCGGGGAGCTGTTTTTT
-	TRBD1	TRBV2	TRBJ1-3	CASGQVVSGNTIYF	TGTGCCAGCGGACAGGTCGTCTCTGGAAACACCATATATTTT
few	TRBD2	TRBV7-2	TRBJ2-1	CASSYKVLAGYNEQFF	TGTGCCAGCAGCTATAAGGTACTAGCGGGGTACAATGAGCAGTTCTTC
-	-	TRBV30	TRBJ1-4	CACVTGSNEKLFF	TGTGCCTGTGTTACAGGAAGTAATGAAAAACTGTTTTTT
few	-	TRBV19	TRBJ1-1	CASSSRTASEAFF	TGTGCCAGTAGTTCTCGGACAGCGTCCGAAGCTTTCTTT
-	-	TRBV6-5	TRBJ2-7	CASSYGGSRYEQYF	TGTGCCAGCAGTTACGGTGGGAGTCGCTACGAGCAGTACTTC
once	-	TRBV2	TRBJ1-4	CASTIPKGGGEKLFF	TGTGCCAGCACCATACCCAAAGGCGGAGGGGAAAAACTGTTTTTT
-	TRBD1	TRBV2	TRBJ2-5	CASQGQGETQYF	TGTGCCAGCCAAGGACAGGGGGAGACCCAGTACTTC
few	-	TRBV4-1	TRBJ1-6	CASSSGASRNSPLHF	TGCGCCAGCAGCTCGGGTGCCTCGAGAAATTCACCCCTCCACTTT
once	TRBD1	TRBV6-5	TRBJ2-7	CASRPLTGYHEQYF	TGTGCCAGCAGACCGCTGACAGGGTACCACGAGCAGTACTTC
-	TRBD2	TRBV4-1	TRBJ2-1	CASSQIAGGHEQFF	TGCGCCAGCAGCCAAATAGCGGGGGGGCATGAGCAGTTCTTC
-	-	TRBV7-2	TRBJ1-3	CASSLEGRGNTIYF	TGTGCCAGCAGCTTGGAGGGTCGTGGAAACACCATATATTTT
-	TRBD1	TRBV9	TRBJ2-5	CASSARTGAPQETQYF	TGTGCCAGCAGCGCCCGGACAGGGGCCCCCCAAGAGACCCAGTACTTC
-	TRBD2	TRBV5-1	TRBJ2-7	CASSLRTRSYEQYF	TGCGCCAGCAGCTTACGGACTAGGTCCTACGAGCAGTACTTC
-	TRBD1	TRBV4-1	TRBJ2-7	CASSQLTGQGTYEQYF	TGCGCCAGCAGCCAACTGACGGGACAGGGAACCTACGAGCAGTACTTC
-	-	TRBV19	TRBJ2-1	CASSRYTGRNEQFF	TGTGCCAGTAGTAGATATACAGGGCGCAATGAGCAGTTCTTC
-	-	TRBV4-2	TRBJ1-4	CASSRSTRLRVEKLFF	TGTGCCAGCAGCCGATCCACTAGACTCCGAGTTGAAAAACTGTTTTTT
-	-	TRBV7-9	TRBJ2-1	CASSSVGAPNSYNEQFF	TGTGCCAGCAGCTCCGTTGGGGCCCCAAACTCCTACAATGAGCAGTTCTTC
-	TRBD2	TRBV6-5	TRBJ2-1	CASRAGVGIYNEQFF	TGTGCCAGCAGAGCGGGAGTAGGCATTTACAATGAGCAGTTCTTC
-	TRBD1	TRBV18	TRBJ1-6	CASSPDRGGNSPLHF	TGTGCCAGCTCTCCGGACAGGGGAGGTAATTCACCCCTCCACTTT
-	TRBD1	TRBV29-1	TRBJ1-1	CSVGTGGAAFF	TGCAGCGTAGGGACAGGGGGCGCGGCTTTCTTT
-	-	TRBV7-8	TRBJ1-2	CASSLGATSGYTF	TGTGCCAGCAGCTTAGGGGCCACCTCTGGCTACACCTTC
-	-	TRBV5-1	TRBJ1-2	CASSLAEGYGYTF	TGCGCCAGCAGCTTGGCGGAGGGGTACGGCTACACCTTC
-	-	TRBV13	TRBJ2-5	CASSIRETQYF	TGTGCCAGCAGCATTAGAGAGACCCAGTACTTC
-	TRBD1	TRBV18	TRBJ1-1	CASSPGQGGEAFF	TGTGCCAGCTCACCCGGACAGGGGGGTGAAGCTTTCTTT
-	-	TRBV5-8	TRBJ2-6	CASSTGTPRFGANVLTF	TGTGCCAGCAGCACAGGGACGCCAAGGTTTGGGGCCAACGTCCTGACTTTC
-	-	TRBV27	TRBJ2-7	CASSLNPGLYEQYF	TGTGCCAGCAGTTTGAACCCAGGGCTCTACGAGCAGTACTTC
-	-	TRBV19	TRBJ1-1	CATQIWGAEAFF	TGTGCCACCCAGATCTGGGGGGCTGAAGCTTTCTTT
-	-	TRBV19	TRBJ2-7	CASSTFTDTIHPLEPYEQYF	TGTGCCAGTAGTACCTTCACGGACACGATCCACCCCCTAGAACCTTACGAGCAGTACTTC
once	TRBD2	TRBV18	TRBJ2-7	CASSPTGLAVLYEQYF	TGTGCCAGCTCACCGACGGGACTAGCGGTACTTTACGAGCAGTACTTC
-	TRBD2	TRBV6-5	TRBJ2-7	CASSRLAGGYEQYF	TGTGCCAGCAGCCGACTAGCGGGGGGTTACGAGCAGTACTTC
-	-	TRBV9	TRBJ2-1	CASSPGSASDNEQFF	TGTGCCAGCAGCCCGGGGTCAGCGTCAGACAATGAGCAGTTCTTC
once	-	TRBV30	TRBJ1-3	CAWSWKGTGGNTIYF	TGTGCCTGGAGTTGGAAAGGGACTGGTGGAAACACCATATATTTT
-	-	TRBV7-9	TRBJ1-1	CSSSKDWNTEAFF	TGTTCCAGCAGCAAAGACTGGAACACTGAAGCTTTCTTT
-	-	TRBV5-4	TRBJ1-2	CASSLAVQGGNYGYTF	TGTGCCAGCAGCTTGGCGGTACAGGGCGGGAACTATGGCTACACCTTC
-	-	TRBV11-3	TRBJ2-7	CASSPSGGYEQYF	TGTGCCAGCAGCCCCAGCGGAGGCTACGAGCAGTACTTC
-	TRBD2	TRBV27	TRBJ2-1	CASGGLAGAAQFF	TGTGCCAGCGGGGGACTAGCGGGAGCGGCCCAGTTCTTC
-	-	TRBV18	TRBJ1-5	CASSQGRRAQPQHF	TGTGCCAGCTCGCAGGGAAGGCGCGCTCAGCCCCAGCATTTT
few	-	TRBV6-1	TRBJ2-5	CASSAAGRRETQYF	TGTGCCAGCAGTGCTGCGGGTCGTAGGGAGACCCAGTACTTC
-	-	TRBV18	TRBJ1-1	CASSPGGNEAFF	TGTGCCAGCTCACCAGGAGGGAATGAAGCTTTCTTT
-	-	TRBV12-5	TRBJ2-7	CASGGGLSAYEQYF	TGTGCTAGTGGTGGGGGCCTCTCCGCCTACGAGCAGTACTTC
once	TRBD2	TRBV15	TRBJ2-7	CATSRDGGTRREQYF	TGTGCCACCAGCAGAGATGGAGGGACTAGACGCGAGCAGTACTTC
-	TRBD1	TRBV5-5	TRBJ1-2	CASSLAGDSNYGYTF	TGTGCCAGCAGCTTGGCCGGGGACAGTAACTATGGCTACACCTTC
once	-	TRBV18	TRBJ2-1	CASSPNQGYNEQFF	TGTGCCAGCTCACCAAATCAGGGTTACAATGAGCAGTTCTTC
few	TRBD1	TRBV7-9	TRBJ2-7	CASSPQGAYEQYF	TGTGCCAGCAGCCCACAGGGGGCCTACGAGCAGTACTTC
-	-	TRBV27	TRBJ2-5	CASRRQGGYQYF	TGTGCCAGCAGGCGGCAGGGGGGATACCAGTACTTC
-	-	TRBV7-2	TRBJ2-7	CASSFSAYEQYF	TGTGCCAGCAGCTTTAGCGCATACGAGCAGTACTTC
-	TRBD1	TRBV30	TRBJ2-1	CAWSVGGQGVNYNEQFF	TGTGCCTGGAGTGTAGGAGGACAGGGGGTAAATTACAATGAGCAGTTCTTC
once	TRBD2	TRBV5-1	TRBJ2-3	CASSFPGGDTQYF	TGCGCCAGCAGCTTTCCGGGGGGGGATACGCAGTATTTT
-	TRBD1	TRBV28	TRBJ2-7	CASSLIGRDRDYEQYF	TGTGCCAGCAGTTTAATCGGCCGGGACAGGGACTACGAGCAGTACTTC
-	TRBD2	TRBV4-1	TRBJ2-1	CASSQVLAGVNPLGDNEQFF	TGCGCCAGCAGCCAGGTACTAGCGGGAGTAAATCCCCTCGGGGACAATGAGCAGTTCTTC
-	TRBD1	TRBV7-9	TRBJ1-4	CSSSSHRGLNEKLFF	TGTTCCAGCAGCTCTCACAGGGGGCTTAATGAAAAACTGTTTTTT